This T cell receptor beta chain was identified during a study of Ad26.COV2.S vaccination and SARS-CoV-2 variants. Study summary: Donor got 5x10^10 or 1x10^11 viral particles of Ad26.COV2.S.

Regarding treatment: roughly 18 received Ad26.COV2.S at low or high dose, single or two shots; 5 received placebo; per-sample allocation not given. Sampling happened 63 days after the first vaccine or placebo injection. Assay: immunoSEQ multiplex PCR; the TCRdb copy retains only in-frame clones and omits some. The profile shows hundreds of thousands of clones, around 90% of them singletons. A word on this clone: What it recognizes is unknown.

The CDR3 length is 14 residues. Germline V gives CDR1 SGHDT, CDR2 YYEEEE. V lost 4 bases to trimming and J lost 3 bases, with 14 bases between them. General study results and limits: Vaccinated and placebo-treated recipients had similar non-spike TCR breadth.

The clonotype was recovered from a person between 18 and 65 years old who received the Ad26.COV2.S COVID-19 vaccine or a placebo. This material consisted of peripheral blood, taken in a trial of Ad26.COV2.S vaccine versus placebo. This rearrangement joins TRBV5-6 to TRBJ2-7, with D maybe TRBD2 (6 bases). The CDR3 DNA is TGTGCCAGCAGCCGGCTTCCGGGGGACTACGAGCAGTACTTC. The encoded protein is CASSRLPGDYEQYF.